These 21 T cell receptor beta chains came from one sample sequenced in a study of cytomegalovirus exposure and HLA in healthy donors. 13 Jbeta primers and 60 Vbeta primers were used for the PCR. Sequenced by immunoSEQ multiplex PCR; TCRdb stores in-frame clones only, minus some. This listing includes 100,000 to 150,000 clones. What was sequenced was PBMCs. The receptors come from a man aged 40-49 years in good health and CMV-seronegative.

The rearrangement joins TRBV7-9 to TRBJ2-3; no definite D call. Germline values: CDR1 SEHNR, CDR2 FQNEAQ (reference sequence). The CDR3 is made up of 13 amino acids. Trimming removed 1 base from V and 3 bases from J, with 5 bases in between. The CDR3 nucleotides are TGTGCCAGCAGCTTAGATGAGACAGATACGCAGTATTTT. It translates to CASSLDETDTQYF.

This chain uses TRBV5-1 with TRBJ1-1; 8 bases line up with TRBD1. Germline V CDR1 and CDR2: SGHRS, YFSETQ. The CDR3 loop spans 13 amino acids. The V gene end was trimmed by 7 bases and the J gene end by 6 bases; junction bases not matched to a gene: 8. The CDR3 nucleotides are TGCGCCAGCTCCAGGACAGGGCGTCCTGAAGCTTTCTTT. Its translation is CASSRTGRPEAFF.

This chain links TRBV5-6 with TRBJ2-7; 12 bases line up with TRBD2. Germline loops: CDR1 SGHDT, CDR2 YYEEEE. Trimming cost V 7 bases and J 5 bases; bases outside gene matches: 19. CDR3 length: 18 amino acids. The CDR3 DNA is TGTGCCAGCGTGTCAAACGGACTAGCGGGATTCACGGCCCACGAGCAGTACTTC. Translating it yields CASVSNGLAGFTAHEQYF. Drawing the rest from reference TRBV5-6 and TRBJ2-7, the complete variable domain is DAGVTQSPTHLIKTRGQQVTLRCSPKSGHDTVSWYQQALGQGPQFIFQYYEEEERQRGNFPDRFSGHQFPNYSSELNVNALLLGDSALYLCASVSNGLAGFTAHEQYFGPGTRLTVT.

The rearrangement links TRBV5-1 to TRBJ2-1; 7 positions agree with TRBD2. The V gene end was trimmed by 6 bases and the J gene end by 4 bases; junction bases not matched to a gene: 4. Per germline, CDR1 SGHRS and CDR2 YFSETQ. CDR3 size: 13 residues. The CDR3 region is CASNLGGYNEQFF. CDR3 nucleotides: TGCGCCAGCAACCTGGGGGGGTACAATGAGCAGTTCTTC.

The chain combines TRBV19 with TRBJ2-1, with no clear D. The CDR3 covers 13 residues. V lost 5 bases to trimming and J lost 9 bases, with 14 bases between them. Per the germline V gene, CDR1 is LNHDA and CDR2 is SQIVND (reference sequence). The CDR3 protein is CASSSGQTGEQFF. As DNA, the CDR3 is TGTGCCAGTAGTTCGGGTCAAACCGGTGAGCAGTTCTTC.

The chain joins TRBV28 to TRBJ1-5; 8 bases match TRBD1. The germline gives CDR1 MDHEN, CDR2 SYDVKM. This CDR3 comprises 17 residues. J gave up 3 bases and V 2 bases, and 9 bases lay outside the gene matches. CDR3 region: CASSLLAGQGFNQPQHF. The CDR3 DNA reads TGTGCCAGCAGTTTACTCGCCGGACAGGGCTTCAATCAGCCCCAGCATTTT. Complete variable domain (other parts from reference TRBV28 and TRBJ1-5): DVKVTQSSRYLVKRTGEKVFLECVQDMDHENMFWYRQDPGLGLRLIYFSYDVKMKEKGDIPEGYSVSREKKERFSLILESASTNQTSMYLCASSLLAGQGFNQPQHFGDGTRLSIL.

The gene calls are TRBV5-4 and TRBJ2-7; 8 bases are a match to TRBD1. The CDR3 is made up of 17 amino acids. Germline CDR1 SGHNT, CDR2 YYREEE (reference sequence). V was pared by 5 bases and J by 5 bases, with 18 bases of the junction left unmatched. CDR3 coding DNA: TGTGCCAGCAGTTCAAGAGAGTGGCCAGGGGGCGTCCACGAGCAGTACTTC. Its translation: CASSSREWPGGVHEQYF.

The CDR3 region is CASLDSNNEQFF. The CDR3 bases are TGCGCCAGCCTGGACAGTAACAATGAGCAGTTCTTC. This chain links TRBV10-1 with TRBJ2-1; D is possibly TRBD1 (6 bases). CDR1 WNHNN and CDR2 SYGVQD come from the germline V gene (reference sequence). V lost 8 bases and J lost 5, with 10 bases in between. The CDR3 is 12 residues long.

The V and J genes are TRBV11-2 and TRBJ2-7, with TRBD2 identical over 9 bases. V was clipped by 5 bases and J by 1 base; unmatched bases: 12. Germline assignment: CDR1 SGHAT and CDR2 FQNNGV. This CDR3 comprises 17 residues. CDR3 in amino acids: CASSRNSSGRYSYEQYF. The CDR3 DNA reads as TGTGCCAGCAGCCGGAATAGCAGCGGGAGGTATTCCTACGAGCAGTACTTC.

The chain is built from TRBV5-1 and TRBJ1-2; 12 positions match TRBD1. The CDR3 consists of 15 residues. V lost 2 bases to trimming and J lost 5 bases; unmatched junction nucleotides: 4. Germline V lookup: CDR1 SGHRS, CDR2 YFSETQ. The CDR3 nucleotides read TGCGCCAGCAGCTTCTTGGGACAGGGGGCATATGGCTACACCTTC. It specifies CASSFLGQGAYGYTF.

This rearrangement joins TRBV30 to TRBJ2-2; D is ambiguous. Trimming took off 0 bases at V and 8 bases at J, with 13 bases between the two ends. CDR1 is GTSNPN and CDR2 is SVGIG in the germline V gene (reference sequence). There are 14 residues in the CDR3. The CDR3 region has the DNA TGTGCCTGGAGTGTACGGAGATCGACGGGGGAGCTGTTTTTT. Translation gives CAWSVRRSTGELFF.

The chain joins TRBV11-3 to TRBJ2-1; TRBD2 matches at 11 bases. Germline values: CDR1 SGHNT, CDR2 YENEEA. This CDR3 has 15 amino acids. J gave up 6 bases and V 3 bases, and 4 bases lay outside the gene matches. The CDR3 is CASSFDSGRVNEQFF. For the CDR3, the DNA is TGTGCCAGCAGCTTTGATAGCGGGAGGGTCAATGAGCAGTTCTTC.

This chain links TRBV13 with TRBJ2-7; TRBD2 matches 11 bases. The germline V gene encodes CDR1 PRHDT and CDR2 FYEKMQ (reference sequence). The CDR3 has 17 residues. Germline trimming cut 4 bases from V and 3 bases from J; bases unmatched to any gene: 11. DNA of the CDR3: TGTGCCAGCAGCTCTAACTTAGGACTAGCGGGTCTCTACGAGCAGTACTTC. This gives the protein CASSSNLGLAGLYEQYF.

This sequence joins TRBV10-3 and TRBJ2-1; tentatively, D is TRBD1 (5 bases). This CDR3 is built from 14 residues. Per germline, CDR1 ENHRY and CDR2 SYGVKD. V lost 7 bases to trimming and J lost 2 bases, with 12 bases between them. The CDR3, as DNA: TGTGCCATCATGTCAGGGTCCCCCTACAATGAGCAGTTCTTC. Its protein product is CAIMSGSPYNEQFF.

The chain couples TRBV25-1 to TRBJ2-3, with 8 bases fitting TRBD2. From germline, CDR1 is MGHDK and CDR2 SYGVNS. Trimming at V came to 8 bases and at J to 4 bases, leaving 14 bases not matched to a gene. This CDR3 has 16 residues. CDR3: CASSTRGGRESDTQYF. CDR3 bases: TGTGCCAGCTCGACCCGGGGGGGTCGGGAATCAGATACGCAGTATTTT.

The chain carries TRBV4-3 and TRBJ2-1; 10 bases agree with TRBD2. The CDR3 runs to 15 residues. Germline CDR1 reads LGHNA; CDR2 reads YSLEER. The ends lost 1 base at V and 5 bases at J; junction bases unmatched: 2. The CDR3 DNA sequence: TGCGCCAGCAGCCAAGGGACTAGCGGAGACAATGAGCAGTTCTTC. Amino acid sequence: CASSQGTSGDNEQFF.

The gene calls are TRBV6-6 and TRBJ2-7, with D possibly being TRBD1 (6 bases). Germline V gene sequence: CDR1 MNHNY, CDR2 SVGAGI (reference sequence). The V and J ends lost 6 bases and 2 bases respectively, with 17 bases between them. This CDR3 is 15 amino acids long. The DNA of the CDR3 is TGTGCCAGCAGGGACAGAGCAGCGCAGACCTACGAGCAGTACTTC. Translated, it gives CASRDRAAQTYEQYF.

Comments on this clone: Other DNA sequences in the sample encode the same CDR3. V gene TRBV5-1 combines with J gene TRBJ2-7, with 7 bases that match TRBD1. The CDR3 runs 15 residues. Germline V CDR1 and CDR2: SGHRS, YFSETQ. J lost 2 bases, V lost 0 bases, and 5 bases had no gene match. CDR3 nucleotide sequence: TGCGCCAGCAGCTTGGGAGGGCAGGGGGCCTACGAGCAGTACTTC. Translation: CASSLGGQGAYEQYF.

The chain is built from TRBV19 and TRBJ2-3, with D maybe TRBD2 (5 bases). CDR1 is LNHDA, CDR2 SQIVND, per germline (reference sequence). The CDR3 length is 16 residues. Trimming took off 0 bases at V and 4 bases at J, with 14 bases between the two ends. The CDR3 sequence: CASSIEGMGGSDTQYF. The CDR3 DNA sequence: TGTGCCAGTAGTATAGAGGGGATGGGCGGGTCAGATACGCAGTATTTT.

The chain carries TRBV6-5 and TRBJ2-5, with TRBD2 identical over 14 bases. The J call may be mistaken, given a closer DNA end match to TRBJ2-7. The CDR3 spans 15 residues. Germline values: CDR1 MNHEY, CDR2 SVGAGI. The chain's CDR3 is CASSSGTSGSYEQYF. DNA of the CDR3: TGTGCCAGCAGCTCCGGGACTAGCGGGAGTTACGAGCAGTACTTC.

The chain recombines TRBV6-7 with TRBJ2-2, with 9 nucleotides matching TRBD1. TRBV6-7 is labeled an ORF, and its function is uncertain. Trimming cost V 7 bases and J 4 bases; bases outside gene matches: 19. The CDR3 totals 19 residues. Written as DNA, the CDR3 is TGTGCCAGCACCACCGTGCAGGACAGGGGTAGTAGGTGCACCGGGGAGCTGTTTTTT. It translates to CASTTVQDRGSRCTGELFF.